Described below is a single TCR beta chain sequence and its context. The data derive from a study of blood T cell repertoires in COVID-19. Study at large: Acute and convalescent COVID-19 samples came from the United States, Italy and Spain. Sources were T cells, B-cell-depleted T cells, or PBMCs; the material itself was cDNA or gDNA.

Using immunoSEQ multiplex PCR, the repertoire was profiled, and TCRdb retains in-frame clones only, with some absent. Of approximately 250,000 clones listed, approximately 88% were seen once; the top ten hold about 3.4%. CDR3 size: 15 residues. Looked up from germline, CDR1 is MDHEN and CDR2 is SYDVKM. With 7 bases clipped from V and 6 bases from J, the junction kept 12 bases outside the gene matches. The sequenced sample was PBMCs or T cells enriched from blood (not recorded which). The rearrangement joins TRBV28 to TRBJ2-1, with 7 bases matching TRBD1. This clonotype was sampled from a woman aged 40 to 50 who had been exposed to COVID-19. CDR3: CASIMTGKGPNEQFF. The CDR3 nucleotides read TGTGCCAGCATCATGACAGGGAAAGGCCCCAATGAGCAGTTCTTC.